A single sample gave rise to the 23 T cell receptor beta chains below, sequenced in a study of cytomegalovirus exposure and HLA in healthy donors. Researchers ran the PCR with 60 Vbeta and 13 Jbeta primers. The repertoire was sequenced with immunoSEQ multiplex PCR; TCRdb's copy has only in-frame clones and lacks some. The table has roughly 200,000 clones, approximately 80% seen once; the top ten hold 0.5% to 0.8%. Sequenced material: PBMCs. Receptor source: a boy younger than 18 in good health and CMV-seronegative.

The V gene is TRBV19, the J gene TRBJ2-7; possibly TRBD2 for D (5 bases). Germline V gene data show CDR1 as LNHDA and CDR2 as SQIVND (reference sequence). Trimming took off 4 bases at V and 3 bases at J, with 16 bases between the two ends. This CDR3 has 15 residues. The CDR3 sequence is CASSSPGLGLYEQYF. The CDR3 DNA follows: TGTGCCAGTAGTAGCCCGGGGTTGGGCCTCTACGAGCAGTACTTC. The full variable domain, in which reference TRBV19 and TRBJ2-7 provide the parts outside the CDR3, is DGGITQSPKYLFRKEGQNVTLSCEQNLNHDAMYWYRQDPGQGLRLIYYSQIVNDFQKGDIAEGYSVSREKKESFPLTVTSAQKNPTAFYLCASSSPGLGLYEQYFGPGTRLTVT.

Details on this clone: Other DNA sequences in the sample encode the same CDR3. J is TRBJ2-7 and V is TRBV18; 8 bases agree with TRBD1. Losses at the gene ends were 3 bases for V and 2 bases for J; bases not matched to a gene: 3. This CDR3 region has 14 residues. Germline V gene data show CDR1 as KGHSH and CDR2 as LQKENI. For the CDR3, the DNA is TGTGCCAGCTCACCCGACAGGGGTACCTACGAGCAGTACTTC. This encodes CASSPDRGTYEQYF.

This chain uses TRBV19 with TRBJ2-2; TRBD1 might be the D (6 bases). The germline V gene encodes CDR1 LNHDA and CDR2 SQIVND (reference sequence). There are 14 residues in the CDR3. With 5 bases removed from V and 4 bases from J, the gap between germline ends came to 11 bases. Written as DNA, the CDR3 is TGTGCCAGTAGTGCAGGGGTCTTCACCGGGGAGCTGTTTTTT. Translating it yields CASSAGVFTGELFF.

This clone has just a few counts. The chain uses TRBV12-5 and TRBJ1-4; 10 nucleotides agree with TRBD1. The CDR3 loop spans 15 amino acids. The junction had 5 bases not matched to a gene; V was cut back by 5 bases and J by 5 bases. Germline CDR1 reads LGHNT; CDR2 reads FRNRAP. The CDR3 reads CASGPGTGENEKLFF. In DNA form, the CDR3 reads TGTGCTAGTGGTCCCGGGACAGGGGAGAATGAAAAACTGTTTTTT.

This clone turned up a few times. The V call is TRBV11-3, the J call TRBJ1-1; D remains unclear. Trimming cost V 1 base and J 0 bases, with 9 bases left between them. This CDR3 comprises 15 residues. In germline, CDR1 is SGHNT, CDR2 YENEEA. The CDR3 spells CASSLGPGLNTEAFF. CDR3 bases: TGTGCCAGCAGCTTAGGTCCAGGATTGAACACTGAAGCTTTCTTT.

V usage is TRBV7-9 and J usage is TRBJ1-1; TRBD1 is a possible D gene (5 bases). The germline CDR1 and CDR2 sequences are SEHNR and FQNEAQ (reference sequence). The CDR3 consists of 13 residues. Trimming removed 6 bases at V and 10 bases at J, with 18 bases between. CDR3 bases: TGTGCCAGCAGTCCAGGAGTCCGGGGGGGAGCTTTCTTT. This gives the protein CASSPGVRGGAFF.

The CDR3 DNA reads TGTGCCATCGGGGAATTTCTCGACAGGGGGGCACCCTACGAGCAGTACTTC. Translation gives CAIGEFLDRGAPYEQYF. V gene TRBV10-3 combines with J gene TRBJ2-7, with 9 bases matching TRBD1. The CDR3 is 17 residues long. V gave up 8 bases and J gave up 2 bases; unmatched junction bases: 16. Germline CDR1 ENHRY, CDR2 SYGVKD.

This rearrangement joins TRBV5-4 to TRBJ1-3; 8 nucleotides line up with TRBD1. Germline loops: CDR1 SGHNT, CDR2 YYREEE (reference sequence). Trimming took 4 bases from V and 3 from J; bases not matched to a gene: 3. The CDR3 is 14 residues long. This CDR3 reads CASSQGQGGNTIYF. In DNA form, the CDR3 reads TGTGCCAGCAGCCAAGGACAGGGTGGAAACACCATATATTTT.

The genes are TRBV6-4 and TRBJ1-2; D may be TRBD1 (6 bases). The CDR3 length is 15 residues. Trimming stripped 5 bases from V and 4 bases from J, with 17 bases between. Germline CDR1 MRHNA, CDR2 SNTAGT. The DNA for the CDR3 is TGTGCCAGCAGTTCCCAGGGGAACTCATTCTATGGCTACACCTTC. Translating it yields CASSSQGNSFYGYTF.

J is TRBJ1-4 and V is TRBV19; no reliable D call. The V and J ends lost 4 bases and 0 bases respectively, with 9 bases between them. Germline CDR1 and CDR2: LNHDA and SQIVND (reference sequence). This CDR3 contains 15 residues. CDR3 region: CASSRTPATNEKLFF. In DNA form, the CDR3 reads TGTGCCAGTAGTAGAACCCCGGCAACTAATGAAAAACTGTTTTTT.

J is TRBJ1-2 and V is TRBV19; a possible D gene is TRBD1 (5 bases). V lost 3 bases, J lost 4 bases, and 9 bases lay in between. The CDR3 length is 13 residues. Germline loops: CDR1 LNHDA, CDR2 SQIVND (reference sequence). Written as DNA, the CDR3 is TGTGCCAGTAGTATGTGGGGGGTCTATGGCTACACCTTC. This encodes CASSMWGVYGYTF.

The rearrangement joins TRBV7-3 to TRBJ1-6; no clear D gene. Trimming removed 2 bases at V and 13 bases at J, with 6 bases between. Germline V gene sequence: CDR1 SGHTA, CDR2 FQGTGA. This CDR3 is 11 amino acids long. CDR3 in DNA: TGTGCCAGCAGCTTACCCCCTCCCCTCCACTTT. It specifies CASSLPPPLHF.

This clone was recorded only once. The chain employs TRBV7-2 and TRBJ2-2; D not certain. Germline V lookup: CDR1 SGHTA, CDR2 FQGNSA. The V end lost 0 bases, the J end lost 2 bases, and 13 bases lay between the germline ends. The CDR3 sequence is 17 residues long. CDR3 in amino acids: CASSLANVGVNTGELFF. CDR3 DNA sequence: TGTGCCAGCAGCTTAGCGAATGTAGGAGTCAACACCGGGGAGCTGTTTTTT.

CDR3 in amino acids: CAWSHQETQYF. CDR3 DNA sequence: TGTGCCTGGAGTCATCAGGAGACCCAGTACTTC. The chain has TRBV30 and TRBJ2-5; no clear D. Germline values: CDR1 GTSNPN, CDR2 SVGIG (reference sequence). Trimming took 2 bases from V and 5 from J, leaving 6 bases between them. CDR3 length: 11 amino acids.

The V and J genes are TRBV6-4 and TRBJ2-1; tentatively, D is TRBD2 (7 bases). CDR3 length: 15 residues. Germline V gene data show CDR1 as MRHNA and CDR2 as SNTAGT. V was trimmed by 2 bases and J by 6 bases, leaving 14 bases between them. As DNA, the CDR3 is TGTGCCAGCAGTGACAGGGGGGAGGGCCGCAATGAGCAGTTCTTC. Translation: CASSDRGEGRNEQFF.

This chain joins TRBV7-2 and TRBJ1-3; TRBD1 matches at 7 bases. The germline CDR1 and CDR2 sequences are SGHTA and FQGNSA. The junction had 8 bases not matched to a gene; V was cut back by 5 bases and J by 1 base. The CDR3 runs to 16 residues. The CDR3 nucleotides are TGTGCCAGCAGCCTCAGGGGGAGTGGGTCTGGAAACACCATATATTTT. It encodes CASSLRGSGSGNTIYF.

Of note for this clone: The junction shows a germline mismatch at one end, possibly a read error. V gene TRBV6-1 combines with J gene TRBJ2-7; possible D gene TRBD1, 5 bases. CDR1 is MNHNS and CDR2 is SASEGT in the germline V gene. The CDR3 length is 15 residues. The CDR3 protein is CASSELVGAPYGQYF. In DNA, the CDR3 is TGTGCCAGCAGTGAATTGGTAGGGGCACCCTACGGGCAGTACTTC.

The chain employs TRBV4-1 and TRBJ1-2; unclear D gene. This CDR3 region has 14 residues. Germline CDR1 is MGHRA and CDR2 is YSYEKL. Trimming removed 0 bases at V and 5 bases at J, with 10 bases between. DNA of the CDR3: TGCGCCAGCAGCCAAGAAACAGCCGGATATGGCTACACCTTC. It encodes CASSQETAGYGYTF.

The CDR3 here is CASSVGGRLNTEAFF. The DNA for the CDR3 is TGTGCCAGCAGCGTAGGGGGCAGATTGAACACTGAAGCTTTCTTT. V gene TRBV9 combines with J gene TRBJ1-1, with a tentative D call TRBD1 (5 bases). Germline CDR1 reads SGDLS; CDR2 reads YYNGEE. The CDR3 is made up of 15 amino acids. V was trimmed by 0 bases and J by 0 bases, leaving 9 bases between them. The whole variable domain, filled in from reference TRBV9 and TRBJ1-1, reads DSGVTQTPKHLITATGQRVTLRCSPRSGDLSVYWYQQSLDQGLQFLIQYYNGEERAKGNILERFSAQQFPDLHSELNLSSLELGDSALYFCASSVGGRLNTEAFFGQGTRLTVV.

The chain links TRBV5-8 to TRBJ2-7; D remains unclear. Between the trimmed V and J ends, which lost 0 bases and 1 base, there was a span of 8 bases. The CDR3 contains 14 residues. Germline V CDR1 and CDR2: SGHTS, YDEGEE. Here the CDR3 DNA reads TGTGCCAGCAGCTTGGCGGCAGGATCCTACGAGCAGTACTTC. Amino acids: CASSLAAGSYEQYF.

The chain recombines TRBV13 with TRBJ1-1; maybe TRBD1 (5 bases). With 5 bases removed from V and 8 bases from J, the gap between germline ends came to 18 bases. This CDR3 spans 14 amino acids. The germline CDR1 and CDR2 sequences are PRHDT and FYEKMQ (reference sequence). CDR3 loop: CASSTQGRVVEAFF. CDR3 DNA: TGTGCCAGCAGCACCCAGGGCAGGGTGGTGGAAGCTTTCTTT.

The chain recombines TRBV7-8 with TRBJ2-7, with 9 bases that match TRBD1. Germline assignment: CDR1 SGHVS and CDR2 FQNEAQ. The CDR3 spans 15 residues. V trimming: 5 bases; J trimming: 5 bases; junction bases outside the gene matches: 10. The CDR3 loop reads CASSRRDRVAHEQYF. CDR3 coding DNA: TGTGCCAGCAGCCGCAGGGACAGGGTGGCGCACGAGCAGTACTTC.

This chain connects TRBV29-1 to TRBJ2-5; TRBD2 is a possible D gene (5 bases). The better agreement between TRBJ2-7 and the DNA end casts doubt on the J call. Per the germline V gene, CDR1 is SQVTM and CDR2 is ANQGSEA. There are 16 residues in the CDR3. The CDR3 coding sequence is TGCAGCGTTCGGTTGAGGGCCATAAGTTACGGCGACGAGCAGTACTTC. Its translation: CSVRLRAISYGDEQYF.